This record covers a single TCR beta chain. The CDR3 spans 14 residues. CDR1 is MRHNA, CDR2 SNTAGT, per germline. Between the trimmed V and J ends, which lost 5 bases and 0 bases, there was a span of 10 bases. The data originate from a study of regulatory T cells in long-lasting Graves disease. With iRepertoire HTBI primers and Arm-PCR of CDR3 regions, TCR beta libraries were built. TCRdb analysed the multiplex PCR reads with MiXCR anew, one entry per CDR3 protein. Of roughly 470,000 distinct CDR3 sequences detected, 20% appear once; the ten largest clones hold 7.8%. Stated time point: persistent/refractory GD, antithyroid drugs over 5 years with positive TRAb. The TCR library was made from RNA extracted from PBMCs.

This TCR derives from a female donor with Graves disease. The genes are TRBV6-4 and TRBJ1-1; no firm D call. Sequencing was performed on peripheral blood mononuclear cells (PBMCs), taken when the disease was refractory, from a patient treated with antithyroid drugs. The CDR3 DNA sequence: TGTGCCAGCAGTTACTTTGGCATGAACACTGAAGCTTTCTTT. It encodes CASSYFGMNTEAFF.